This is a list of T cell receptor beta chains from one sample in a study of blood T cell repertoires in COVID-19. TCRdb's copy holds only in-frame clones and misses some; the assay was immunoSEQ multiplex PCR. The repertoire holds some 240,000 clones, with roughly 84% as singletons. Source material: peripheral blood. Source of these receptors: a woman between 40 and 50 years old who had recovered from COVID-19. Both conserved end residues are part of each CDR3. D genes are given only for firm matches. Where a row states a size, it is once, few, many or the class of an expanded clone; other rows omit it.

clone_size | j_call | d_call | v_call | cdr3_aa | cdr3_nt
- | TRBJ2-5 | TRBD1 | TRBV11-3 | CASSPRGTVQETQYF | TGTGCCAGCAGCCCAAGAGGGACAGTTCAAGAGACCCAGTACTTC
few | TRBJ2-7 | TRBD1 | TRBV28 | CASRTGSADEQYF | TGTGCCAGCAGGACAGGGTCGGCCGACGAGCAGTACTTC
- | TRBJ1-3 | - | TRBV28 | CASSLVETAGNTIYF | TGTGCCAGCAGTTTAGTTGAGACAGCTGGAAACACCATATATTTT
- | TRBJ1-1 | - | TRBV30 | CAWTNQVYMNTEAFF | TGTGCCTGGACTAATCAGGTTTATATGAACACTGAAGCTTTCTTT
- | TRBJ2-4 | TRBD1 | TRBV5-1 | CASRPGTVAKNIQYF | TGCGCCAGCAGACCCGGGACAGTCGCCAAAAACATTCAGTACTTC
- | TRBJ1-2 | - | TRBV5-1 | CASSLGAGSNYGYTF | TGCGCCAGCAGCTTGGGGGCAGGGTCTAACTATGGCTACACCTTC
- | TRBJ1-2 | - | TRBV5-6 | CASSLSNPTLPNYGYTF | TGTGCCAGCAGCTTGTCAAACCCTACCCTCCCTAACTATGGCTACACCTTC
once | TRBJ2-5 | TRBD2 | TRBV5-6 | CASSAVGGAVETQYF | TGTGCCAGCAGCGCCGTCGGGGGGGCCGTAGAGACCCAGTACTTC
- | TRBJ2-3 | TRBD2 | TRBV6-5 | CASTPTGLAADTQYF | TGTGCCAGCACACCGACGGGACTAGCGGCAGATACGCAGTATTTT
once | TRBJ1-5 | - | TRBV20-1 | CSASRGTSQPQHF | TGCAGTGCTAGTCGGGGGACCAGTCAGCCCCAGCATTTT
- | TRBJ1-4 | - | TRBV19 | CATKPGQIYNEKLFF | TGTGCCACCAAACCCGGACAGATTTATAATGAAAAACTGTTTTTT
- | TRBJ1-6 | - | TRBV7-9 | CASSLADSPLHF | TGTGCCAGCAGCCTGGCAGATTCACCCCTCCACTTT
- | TRBJ2-5 | - | TRBV19 | CASSRGVQETQYF | TGTGCCAGTAGTAGGGGGGTACAAGAGACCCAGTACTTC
- | TRBJ1-2 | TRBD1 | TRBV28 | CASSTRTGGSLGYTF | TGTGCCAGCAGTACCCGGACAGGGGGCAGTCTTGGCTACACCTTC
- | TRBJ1-2 | - | TRBV6-2/TRBV6-3 | CASSYLDGQNYGYTF | TGTGCCAGCAGTTACTTAGACGGACAGAACTATGGCTACACCTTC
- | TRBJ2-2 | TRBD2 | TRBV30 | CAWASSGGVTGELFF | TGTGCCTGGGCCTCTAGCGGGGGAGTCACCGGGGAGCTGTTTTTT
- | TRBJ2-3 | TRBD1 | TRBV19 | CASRLSGQGGTDTQYF | TGTGCCAGTAGGTTATCGGGACAGGGAGGGACAGATACGCAGTATTTT
- | TRBJ1-1 | - | TRBV18 | CASSPPYTGTLCF | TGTGCCAGCTCACCACCTTATACAGGGACGTTATGCTTT
- | TRBJ1-2 | - | TRBV12-3/TRBV12-4 | CASSLGQFYGYTF | TGTGCCAGCAGTTTGGGGCAGTTCTATGGCTACACCTTC
- | TRBJ1-6 | - | TRBV4-1 | CASSQDSGLPNSPLHF | TGCGCCAGCAGCCAAGACTCAGGCCTCCCTAATTCACCCCTCCACTTT
- | TRBJ2-1 | - | TRBV10-3 | CAISELSAYNEQFF | TGTGCCATCAGTGAGTTATCGGCCTACAATGAGCAGTTCTTC
once | TRBJ2-1 | - | TRBV19 | CASSMAGGQAGEQFF | TGTGCCAGTAGTATGGCAGGGGGGCAAGCGGGTGAGCAGTTCTTC
- | TRBJ2-1 | - | TRBV18 | CASSPSRTPEQFF | TGTGCCAGCTCACCAAGTCGGACACCCGAGCAGTTCTTC
- | TRBJ1-2 | - | TRBV18 | CASSPDGLGGYTF | TGTGCCAGCTCACCCGATGGTCTAGGTGGCTACACCTTC
- | TRBJ2-2 | - | TRBV3-1/TRBV3-2 | CASSPRDRGGGELFF | TGTGCCAGCAGCCCACGTGACAGGGGAGGGGGGGAGCTGTTTTTT
- | TRBJ1-2 | TRBD1 | TRBV4-2 | CASSHGTGNGYTF | TGTGCCAGCAGCCATGGGACAGGGAATGGCTACACCTTC
few | TRBJ1-5 | - | TRBV5-1 | CASSLDDYSNQPQHF | TGCGCCAGCAGCCTAGACGATTATAGCAATCAGCCCCAGCATTTT
- | TRBJ1-4 | TRBD1 | TRBV7-9 | CASSAWDRGLTNEKLFF | TGTGCCAGCAGCGCTTGGGACAGGGGTCTAACTAATGAAAAACTGTTTTTT
- | TRBJ1-1 | - | TRBV19 | CASSVTGGTEAFF | TGTGCCAGTAGTGTGACAGGCGGGACTGAAGCTTTCTTT
- | TRBJ1-4 | - | TRBV27 | CASSSSDPGDHEKLFF | TGTGCCAGCAGTTCCTCAGACCCCGGAGATCATGAAAAACTGTTTTTT
few | TRBJ1-1 | - | TRBV5-6 | CASSLLLDRHMNTEAFF | TGTGCCAGCAGCTTGTTGTTGGACAGACACATGAACACTGAAGCTTTCTTT
- | TRBJ2-5 | - | TRBV29-1 | CSVGGPRREQYF | TGCAGCGTGGGCGGGCCTAGGCGAGAGCAGTACTTC
- | TRBJ1-5 | - | TRBV4-3 | CASSQDRVDQPQHF | TGCGCCAGCAGCCAAGATCGGGTGGATCAGCCCCAGCATTTT
- | TRBJ1-2 | TRBD1 | TRBV4-3 | CASSHNSPGQGSYGYTF | TGCGCCAGCAGTCACAACTCTCCGGGACAGGGAAGCTATGGCTACACCTTC
- | TRBJ1-2 | - | TRBV30 | CAWSSLVGEGYTF | TGTGCCTGGAGTTCCCTTGTGGGCGAAGGCTACACCTTC
once | TRBJ1-4 | - | TRBV6-5 | CASRLAWGANEKLFF | TGTGCCAGCAGGCTCGCGTGGGGGGCTAATGAAAAACTGTTTTTT
- | TRBJ2-2 | TRBD2 | TRBV3-1/TRBV3-2 | CASSQESGGPPGELFF | TGTGCCAGCAGCCAAGAATCGGGGGGGCCCCCCGGGGAGCTGTTTTTT
- | TRBJ2-6 | - | TRBV19 | CASSRSSGANVLTF | TGTGCCAGTAGTCGGAGTTCCGGGGCCAACGTCCTGACTTTC
once | TRBJ1-2 | - | TRBV10-1 | CTSSMSWGLTYGYTF | TGCACCAGCAGTATGTCATGGGGCCTAACGTATGGCTACACCTTC
- | TRBJ2-3 | TRBD2 | TRBV9 | CASSERGSTDTQYF | TGTGCCAGCAGCGAGCGGGGCAGCACAGATACGCAGTATTTT
- | TRBJ2-2 | TRBD2 | TRBV5-1 | CASRDRLAVGELFF | TGCGCCAGCAGGGATAGACTAGCGGTTGGGGAGCTGTTTTTT
- | TRBJ1-2 | - | TRBV30 | CAWSVGKLRAGGYGYTF | TGTGCCTGGAGTGTTGGTAAACTACGGGCGGGTGGCTATGGCTACACCTTC